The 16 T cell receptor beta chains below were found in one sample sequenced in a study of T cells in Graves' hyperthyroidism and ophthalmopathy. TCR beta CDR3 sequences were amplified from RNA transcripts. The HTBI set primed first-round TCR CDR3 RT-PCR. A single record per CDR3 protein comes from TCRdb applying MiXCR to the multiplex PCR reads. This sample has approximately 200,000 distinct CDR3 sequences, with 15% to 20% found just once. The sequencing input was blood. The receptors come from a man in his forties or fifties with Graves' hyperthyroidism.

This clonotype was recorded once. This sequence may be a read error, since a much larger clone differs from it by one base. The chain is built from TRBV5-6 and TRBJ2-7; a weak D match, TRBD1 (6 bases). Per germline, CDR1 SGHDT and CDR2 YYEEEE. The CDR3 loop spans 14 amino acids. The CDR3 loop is CASSFRTVTYERYF. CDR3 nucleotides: TGTGCCAGCAGCTTTAGGACAGTTACCTACGAGCGGTACTTC.

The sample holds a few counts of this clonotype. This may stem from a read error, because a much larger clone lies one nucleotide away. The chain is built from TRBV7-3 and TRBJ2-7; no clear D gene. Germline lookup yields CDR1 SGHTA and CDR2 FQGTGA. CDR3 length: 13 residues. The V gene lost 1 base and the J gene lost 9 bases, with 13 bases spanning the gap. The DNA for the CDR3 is TGTGCCAGCAGCTTAAATAGCAGTACTGGGCAGTACTTC. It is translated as CASSLNSSTGQYF.

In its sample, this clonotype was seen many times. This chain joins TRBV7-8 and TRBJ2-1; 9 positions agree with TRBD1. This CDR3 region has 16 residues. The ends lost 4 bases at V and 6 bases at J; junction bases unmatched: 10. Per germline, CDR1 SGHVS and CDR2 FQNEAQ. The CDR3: CASSSRPGQGVNEQFF. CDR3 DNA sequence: TGTGCCAGCAGCTCTCGCCCGGGACAGGGAGTCAATGAGCAGTTCTTC.

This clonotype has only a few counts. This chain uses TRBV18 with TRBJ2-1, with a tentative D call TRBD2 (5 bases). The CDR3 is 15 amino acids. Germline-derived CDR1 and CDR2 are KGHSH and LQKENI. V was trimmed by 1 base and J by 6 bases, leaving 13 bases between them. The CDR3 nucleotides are TGTGCCAGCTCACCACGTGGGGTCGGAGGCAATGAGCAGTTCTTC. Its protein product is CASSPRGVGGNEQFF. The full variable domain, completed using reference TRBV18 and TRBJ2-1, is NAGVMQNPRHLVRRRGQEARLRCSPMKGHSHVYWYRQLPEEGLKFMVYLQKENIIDESGMPKERFSAEFPKEGPSILRIQQVVRGDSAAYFCASSPRGVGGNEQFFGPGTRLTVL.

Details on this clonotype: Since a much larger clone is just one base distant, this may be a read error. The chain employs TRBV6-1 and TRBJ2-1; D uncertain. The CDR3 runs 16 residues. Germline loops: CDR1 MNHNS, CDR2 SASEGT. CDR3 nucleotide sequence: TGTGCCAGCAGTCTGACTGGGTTGGGCTCCTACAATGAGCAGCTCTTC. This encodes CASSLTGLGSYNEQLF.

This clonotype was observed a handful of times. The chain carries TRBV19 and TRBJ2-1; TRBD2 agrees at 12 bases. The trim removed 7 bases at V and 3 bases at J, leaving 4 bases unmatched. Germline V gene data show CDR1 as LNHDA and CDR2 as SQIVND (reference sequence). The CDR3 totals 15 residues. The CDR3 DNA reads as TGTGCCAGTAAACCGGGACTAGCGGGCTACAATGAGCAGTTCTTC. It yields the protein CASKPGLAGYNEQFF.

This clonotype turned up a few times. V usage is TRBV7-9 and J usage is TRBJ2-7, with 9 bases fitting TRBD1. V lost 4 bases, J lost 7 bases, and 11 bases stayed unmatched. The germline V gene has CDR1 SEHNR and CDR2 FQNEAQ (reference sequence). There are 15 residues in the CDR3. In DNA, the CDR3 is TGTGCCAGCAGCTCCGGGGACAGGGCTGGACATGAGCAGTACTTC. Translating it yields CASSSGDRAGHEQYF.

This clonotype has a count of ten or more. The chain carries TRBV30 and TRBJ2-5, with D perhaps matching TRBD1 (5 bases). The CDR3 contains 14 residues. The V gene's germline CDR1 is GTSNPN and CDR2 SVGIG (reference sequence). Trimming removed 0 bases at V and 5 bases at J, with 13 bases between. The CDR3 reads CAWSVAGNGETQYF. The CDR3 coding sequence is TGTGCCTGGAGTGTGGCAGGGAATGGGGAGACCCAGTACTTC.

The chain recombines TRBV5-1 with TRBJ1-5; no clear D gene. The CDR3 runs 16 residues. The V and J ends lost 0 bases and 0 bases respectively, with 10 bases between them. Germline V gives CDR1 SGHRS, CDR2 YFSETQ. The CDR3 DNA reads TGCGCCAGCAGCTTGGCCGAGACTTTTAGCAATCAGCCCCAGCATTTT. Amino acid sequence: CASSLAETFSNQPQHF.

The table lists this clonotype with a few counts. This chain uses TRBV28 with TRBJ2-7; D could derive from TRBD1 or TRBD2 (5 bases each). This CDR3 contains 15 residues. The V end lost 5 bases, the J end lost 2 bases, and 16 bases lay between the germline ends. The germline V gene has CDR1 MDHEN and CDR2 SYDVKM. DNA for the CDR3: TGTGCCAGCAGTCCCCGGGCAGGGAGACCCTACGAGCAGTACTTC. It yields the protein CASSPRAGRPYEQYF.

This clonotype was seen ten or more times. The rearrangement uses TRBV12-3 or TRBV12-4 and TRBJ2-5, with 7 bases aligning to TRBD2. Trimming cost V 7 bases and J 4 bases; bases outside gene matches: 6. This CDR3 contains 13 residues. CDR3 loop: CASTLSSGETQYF. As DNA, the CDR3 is TGTGCCAGCACCCTATCTAGCGGAGAGACCCAGTACTTC.

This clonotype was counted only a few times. The CDR3: CASSLSPHQPQHF. The DNA for the CDR3 is TGTGCCAGCAGTTTATCTCCACATCAGCCCCAGCATTTT. The rearrangement joins TRBV27 to TRBJ1-5; D unclear. The CDR3 extends over 13 amino acids. Looked up from germline, CDR1 is MNHEY and CDR2 is SMNVEV (reference sequence). Trimming stripped 0 bases from V and 5 bases from J, with 5 bases between.

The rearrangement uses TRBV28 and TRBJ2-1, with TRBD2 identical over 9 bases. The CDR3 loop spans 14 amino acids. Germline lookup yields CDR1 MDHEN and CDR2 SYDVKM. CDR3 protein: CATRGASGVNEQFF. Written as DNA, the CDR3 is TGTGCAACAAGGGGGGCTAGCGGGGTCAATGAGCAGTTCTTC.

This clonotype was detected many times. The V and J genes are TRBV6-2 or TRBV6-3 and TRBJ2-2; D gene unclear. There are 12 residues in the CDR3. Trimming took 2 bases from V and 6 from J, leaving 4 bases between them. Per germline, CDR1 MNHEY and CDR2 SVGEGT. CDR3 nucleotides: TGTGCCAGCAGTTACACGCCCGGGGAGCTGTTTTTT. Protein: CASSYTPGELFF.

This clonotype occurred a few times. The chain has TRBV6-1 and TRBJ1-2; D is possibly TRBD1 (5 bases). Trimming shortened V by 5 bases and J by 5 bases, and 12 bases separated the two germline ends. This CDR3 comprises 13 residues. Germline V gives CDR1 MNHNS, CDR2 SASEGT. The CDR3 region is CASSFGATYGYTF. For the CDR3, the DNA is TGTGCCAGCAGTTTCGGGGCTACTTATGGCTACACCTTC.

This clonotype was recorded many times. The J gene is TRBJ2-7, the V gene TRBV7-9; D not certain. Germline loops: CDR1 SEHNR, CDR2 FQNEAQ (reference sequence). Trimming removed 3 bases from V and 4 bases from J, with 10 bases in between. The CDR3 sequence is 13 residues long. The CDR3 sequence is CASSLYSSYEQYF. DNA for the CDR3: TGTGCCAGCAGCTTGTACAGTAGTTACGAGCAGTACTTC.